Following are 30 T cell receptor beta chains from one sample sequenced in a study of shared clonotypes between healthy human individuals. This table comes from immunoSEQ multiplex PCR, and its TCRdb copy is limited to in-frame clones, with some not included. The repertoire consists of about 490,000 clones, with about 82% occurring once and the leading ten covering under 15%. Sample: PBMCs. The receptors here all came from a woman in her forties in good health. Some clones in this sample may be carry-over from other donors' samples.

The chain uses TRBV7-9 and TRBJ2-2; TRBD1 is a possible D gene (5 bases). CDR3 length: 14 residues. The V and J ends lost 3 bases and 4 bases respectively, with 9 bases between them. CDR1 is SEHNR, CDR2 FQNEAQ, per germline (reference sequence). CDR3 nucleotide sequence: TGTGCCAGCAGCTTGGGGCGGTTCACCGGGGAGCTGTTTTTT. Protein sequence: CASSLGRFTGELFF.

The chain has TRBV18 and TRBJ2-3; D unclear. The CDR3 has 15 amino acids. Trimming cost V 0 bases and J 1 base, with 8 bases left between them. Looked up from germline, CDR1 is KGHSH and CDR2 is LQKENI. In nucleotides, the CDR3 is TGTGCCAGCTCACCACCGGCCATCCGCACAGATACGCAGTATTTT. It codes for CASSPPAIRTDTQYF.

The rearrangement uses TRBV7-2 and TRBJ2-1, with D unresolved. CDR1 SGHTA and CDR2 FQGNSA come from the germline V gene. Between the trimmed V and J ends, which lost 1 base and 4 bases, there was a span of 5 bases. This CDR3 contains 13 residues. This CDR3 is CASSLVGYNEQFF. The CDR3 coding sequence is TGTGCCAGCAGCTTAGTTGGGTACAATGAGCAGTTCTTC.

This clone was observed many times. The J gene is TRBJ2-1, the V gene TRBV6-4; D may be TRBD1 (5 bases). Germline V gene sequence: CDR1 MRHNA, CDR2 SNTAGT. V was cut by 2 bases and J by 5 bases, with 7 bases left in between. CDR3 length equals 13 residues. Here the CDR3 DNA reads TGTGCCAGCAGTGACGGGGCAAACAATGAGCAGTTCTTC. Residues: CASSDGANNEQFF.

The chain combines TRBV10-3 with TRBJ2-1; 8 positions match TRBD2. V lost 5 bases to trimming and J lost 2 bases; unmatched junction nucleotides: 5. The CDR3 covers 15 residues. Germline CDR1 ENHRY, CDR2 SYGVKD. The CDR3, as DNA: TGTGCCATCAGTCTAGCGGGTAGCGCCTACAATGAGCAGTTCTTC. Translated, it gives CAISLAGSAYNEQFF.

The CDR3: CASRDVLSYEQYF. The CDR3 DNA follows: TGTGCCAGCAGGGACGTCCTCTCCTACGAGCAGTACTTC. The chain links TRBV28 to TRBJ2-7; D not resolved. This CDR3 is 13 amino acids long. The V end was cut by 6 bases, the J end by 0 bases, with 9 bases between. Germline values: CDR1 MDHEN, CDR2 SYDVKM. Full variable domain (remainder filled in from reference TRBV28 and TRBJ2-7): DVKVTQSSRYLVKRTGEKVFLECVQDMDHENMFWYRQDPGLGLRLIYFSYDVKMKEKGDIPEGYSVSREKKERFSLILESASTNQTSMYLCASRDVLSYEQYFGPGTRLTVT.

The chain carries TRBV10-2 and TRBJ1-1; D is perhaps TRBD1 (5 bases). CDR1 and CDR2 from the germline V gene are WSHSY and SAAADI. There are 10 residues in the CDR3. Trimming took off 10 bases at V and 7 bases at J, with 10 bases between the two ends. CDR3 amino acids: CATWDGEAFF. CDR3 in DNA: TGCGCCACCTGGGACGGTGAAGCTTTCTTT.

This chain joins TRBV4-1 and TRBJ2-1; D ambiguous. This CDR3 is built from 17 residues. Germline values: CDR1 MGHRA, CDR2 YSYEKL. The V and J ends lost 1 base and 2 bases respectively, with 15 bases between them. CDR3 region: CASSQVPRLIPYNEQFF. The CDR3 DNA reads TGCGCCAGCAGCCAAGTCCCCAGACTTATCCCCTACAATGAGCAGTTCTTC.

The chain employs TRBV7-9 and TRBJ1-1; 7 bases are a match to TRBD1. The germline gives CDR1 SEHNR, CDR2 FQNEAQ (reference sequence). Losses at the gene ends were 4 bases for V and 10 bases for J; bases not matched to a gene: 18. This CDR3 spans 16 amino acids. The DNA for the CDR3 is TGTGCCAGCAGCTCTATTTCAGGGGGGGGCTTAGGTGGAGCTTTCTTT. Its translation: CASSSISGGGLGGAFF.

This sequence joins TRBV30 and TRBJ2-3, with D unresolved. The CDR3 is 13 amino acids. CDR1 and CDR2 from the germline V gene are GTSNPN and SVGIG (reference sequence). The V gene lost 2 bases and the J gene lost 2 bases, with 8 bases spanning the gap. CDR3 coding DNA: TGTGCCTGGAGTAGTACAGCCACAGATACGCAGTATTTT. Protein sequence: CAWSSTATDTQYF.

In DNA, the CDR3 is TGTGCCAGCAGCTTAGCCCCCACTAGCGGCATTAGCACAGATACGCAGTATTTT. Amino acids: CASSLAPTSGISTDTQYF. The J gene is TRBJ2-3, the V gene TRBV7-6; 8 bases line up with TRBD2. V lost 0 bases and J lost 0; bases outside the gene matches: 8. The CDR3 covers 18 residues. Germline loops: CDR1 SGHVS, CDR2 FNYEAQ.

This chain links TRBV28 with TRBJ2-7; 7 bases map to TRBD1. J gave up 2 bases and V 7 bases, and 8 bases lay outside the gene matches. Germline CDR1 is MDHEN and CDR2 is SYDVKM. CDR3 length equals 14 residues. DNA for the CDR3: TGTGCCAGCAAATTTCTTGGGACAGCCTACGAGCAGTACTTC. It is translated as CASKFLGTAYEQYF. Using reference TRBV28 and TRBJ2-7 for the parts outside the CDR3, the full variable domain is DVKVTQSSRYLVKRTGEKVFLECVQDMDHENMFWYRQDPGLGLRLIYFSYDVKMKEKGDIPEGYSVSREKKERFSLILESASTNQTSMYLCASKFLGTAYEQYFGPGTRLTVT.

The CDR3 DNA sequence: TGTGCCAGTAGTACCCCGGACAGGGTGGCCGGGGAGCTGTTTTTT. Its protein product is CASSTPDRVAGELFF. This rearrangement joins TRBV19 to TRBJ2-2; 8 positions match TRBD1. J lost 6 bases, V lost 4 bases, and 7 bases had no gene match. This CDR3 is built from 15 residues. The germline gives CDR1 LNHDA, CDR2 SQIVND (reference sequence).

This clone was picked up one time. The J gene is TRBJ1-2, the V gene TRBV10-3; 7 nucleotides line up with TRBD1. The V and J ends lost 2 bases and 4 bases, in that order; junction bases with no gene match: 4. Germline V gene sequence: CDR1 ENHRY, CDR2 SYGVKD. The CDR3 totals 14 residues. The CDR3 region has the DNA TGTGCCATCAGTGAGCCGGGACAGTTCTATGGCTACACCTTC. Translating it yields CAISEPGQFYGYTF.

The chain employs TRBV5-1 and TRBJ2-1, with 8 bases lining up with TRBD1. This CDR3 is built from 14 residues. J was trimmed by 5 bases and V by 4 bases; bases with no gene match: 5. CDR1 is SGHRS, CDR2 YFSETQ, per germline. In nucleotides, the CDR3 is TGCGCCAGCAGCGCAAACAGGGGGAACAATGAGCAGTTCTTC. Amino acids: CASSANRGNNEQFF.

The gene calls are TRBV10-3 and TRBJ1-1; D unclear. Germline V gene data show CDR1 as ENHRY and CDR2 as SYGVKD. Trimming removed 2 bases at V and 8 bases at J, with 9 bases between. The CDR3 sequence is 12 residues long. CDR3 in amino acids: CAISEGVTEAFF. CDR3 bases: TGTGCCATCAGTGAGGGGGTAACCGAAGCTTTCTTT.

The table lists this clone with a count of one. The chain employs TRBV29-1 and TRBJ1-2; 10 bases agree with TRBD1. The germline gives CDR1 SQVTM, CDR2 ANQGSEA. This CDR3 is 15 amino acids long. V lost 4 bases to trimming and J lost 0 bases; unmatched junction nucleotides: 5. The CDR3 is CSVAGQGGTNYGYTF. CDR3 sequence (DNA): TGCAGCGTTGCCGGACAGGGGGGGACTAACTATGGCTACACCTTC.

This clone appeared a few times. V usage is TRBV7-9 and J usage is TRBJ2-1; tentatively, D is TRBD1 (6 bases). Looked up from germline, CDR1 is SEHNR and CDR2 is FQNEAQ (reference sequence). CDR3 length: 13 residues. Trimming stripped 4 bases from V and 8 bases from J, with 12 bases between. This chain's CDR3 is CASSSTGVYEQFF. The CDR3 DNA sequence: TGTGCCAGCAGCTCGACAGGCGTGTATGAGCAGTTCTTC. The full variable domain, with the rest looked up from reference TRBV7-9 and TRBJ2-1, is DTGVSQNPRHKITKRGQNVTFRCDPISEHNRLYWYRQTLGQGPEFLTYFQNEAQLEKSRLLSDRFSAERPKGSFSTLEIQRTEQGDSAMYLCASSSTGVYEQFFGPGTRLTVL.

As regards this clone: A far more abundant clone sits one base away, making this likely a read error. This sample also contains other DNA sequences that code for the same CDR3. The CDR3: CATIVGGHNTEAFF. CDR3 DNA sequence: TGTGCCACTATTGTTGGGGGACATAACACTGAAGCTTTCTTT. The J gene is TRBJ1-1, the V gene TRBV28; D might be TRBD1 (6 bases). Germline assignment: CDR1 MDHEN and CDR2 SYDVKM. The CDR3 is 14 residues long. V was pared by 10 bases and J by 2 bases, with 17 bases between. The whole variable domain, remainder taken from reference TRBV28 and TRBJ1-1, is DVKVTQSSRYLVKRTGEKVFLECVQDMDHENMFWYRQDPGLGLRLIYFSYDVKMKEKGDIPEGYSVSREKKERFSLILESASTNQTSMYLCATIVGGHNTEAFFGQGTRLTVV.

CDR3 sequence reads: CASSLVLAGVNYEQYF. DNA for the CDR3: TGTGCCAGCAGCTTAGTGCTCGCGGGAGTTAACTACGAGCAGTACTTC. This chain joins TRBV11-2 and TRBJ2-7; 7 bases align to TRBD2. V was pared by 1 base and J by 3 bases, with 9 bases of the junction left unmatched. CDR3 length equals 16 residues. The germline V gene has CDR1 SGHAT and CDR2 FQNNGV.

The CDR3 region has the DNA TGTGCCAGCAGTTCTTCCCCACCCCAGCATTTT. Its protein product is CASSSSPPQHF. The chain links TRBV6-5 to TRBJ1-5; D is undetermined. The germline V gene encodes CDR1 MNHEY and CDR2 SVGAGI. CDR3 length equals 11 residues. Trimming removed 4 bases at V and 10 bases at J, with 8 bases between.

A remark on this clone: With a far larger clone one base away, a read error is the likely cause. The gene calls are TRBV2 and TRBJ2-7; TRBD2 might be the D (5 bases). The V gene lost 2 bases and the J gene lost 4 bases, with 12 bases spanning the gap. CDR1 is SNHLY, CDR2 FYNNEI, per germline. The CDR3 length is 14 residues. The CDR3 is CASSETRGWYEQYF. CDR3 in DNA: TGTGCCAGCAGTGAAACCCGGGGTTGGTACGAGCAGTACTTC. Full variable domain (missing parts from reference TRBV2 and TRBJ2-7): EPEVTQTPSHQVTQMGQEVILRCVPISNHLYFYWYRQILGQKVEFLVSFYNNEISEKSEIFDDQFSVERPDGSNFTLKIRSTKLEDSAMYFCASSETRGWYEQYFGPGTRLTVT.

The J gene is TRBJ2-7, the V gene TRBV27, with TRBD1 matching over 9 bases. Germline V CDR1 and CDR2: MNHEY, SMNVEV (reference sequence). V lost 5 bases to trimming and J lost 0 bases; unmatched junction nucleotides: 11. The CDR3 has 17 amino acids. This CDR3 is CASSPLFETGGSYEQYF. CDR3 bases: TGTGCCAGCAGTCCTCTTTTTGAGACAGGGGGCTCCTACGAGCAGTACTTC.

This clone was picked up a small number of times. The rearrangement joins TRBV4-3 to TRBJ2-3, with 9 bases that match TRBD2. With V trimmed by 1 base and J by 3 bases, 5 bases remained unmatched. Germline-derived CDR1 and CDR2 are LGHNA and YSLEER. CDR3 length equals 16 residues. The CDR3 is CASSQVWREGTDTQYF. The CDR3 DNA reads as TGCGCCAGCAGCCAAGTTTGGCGGGAGGGAACAGATACGCAGTATTTT.

Details on this clone: Mismatch with germline at one junction end may stem from a read error. In DNA, the CDR3 is TGTGCTAGCAGCTTAGCGGGCGGCGGGGCTAGCACAGATACGCAGTATTTT. Its translation: CASSLAGGGASTDTQYF. The chain employs TRBV7-7 and TRBJ2-3, with 7 nucleotides matching TRBD2. This CDR3 comprises 17 residues. Germline V CDR1 and CDR2: SSHAT, FNYEAQ (reference sequence).

V usage is TRBV11-3 and J usage is TRBJ2-7; unclear D gene. Trimming cost V 1 base and J 7 bases, with 17 bases left between them. The CDR3 sequence is 15 residues long. Germline lookup yields CDR1 SGHNT and CDR2 YENEEA. CDR3 sequence: CASSLVYWIFGEQYF. The DNA for the CDR3 is TGTGCCAGCAGCTTAGTTTACTGGATATTCGGGGAGCAGTACTTC. The full variable domain, its missing parts supplied by reference TRBV11-3 and TRBJ2-7, is EAGVVQSPRYKIIEKKQPVAFWCNPISGHNTLYWYLQNLGQGPELLIRYENEEAVDDSQLPKDRFSAERLKGVDSTLKIQPAELGDSAVYLCASSLVYWIFGEQYFGPGTRLTVT.

Many counts were recorded for this clone. Other DNA sequences of this sample code for an identical CDR3. The chain combines TRBV10-3 with TRBJ1-2, with TRBD1 matching over 7 bases. V gave up 4 bases and J gave up 8 bases; unmatched junction bases: 7. From germline, CDR1 is ENHRY and CDR2 SYGVKD. There are 13 residues in the CDR3. This chain's CDR3 is CAISVEGAGGYTF. The DNA for the CDR3 is TGTGCCATCAGTGTTGAGGGGGCAGGCGGCTACACCTTC.

V and J are TRBV28 and TRBJ2-7; 9 bases match TRBD1. Germline V CDR1 and CDR2: MDHEN, SYDVKM. The CDR3 runs to 16 residues. Losses at the gene ends were 5 bases for V and 0 bases for J; bases not matched to a gene: 8. The CDR3 spells CASSPTGTGSSYEQYF. The CDR3 bases are TGTGCCAGCAGTCCAACCGGGACAGGGAGCTCCTACGAGCAGTACTTC.

The J gene is TRBJ1-1, the V gene TRBV9; TRBD1 aligns across 7 bases. Trimming cost V 3 bases and J 7 bases; bases outside gene matches: 12. This CDR3 is built from 15 residues. From germline, CDR1 is SGDLS and CDR2 YYNGEE. As DNA, the CDR3 is TGTGCCAGCAGCGCGCTCCGGGACAGCCGCTTTGAAGCTTTCTTT. This codes for CASSALRDSRFEAFF. The variable domain in full, with the rest retrieved from reference TRBV9 and TRBJ1-1, is DSGVTQTPKHLITATGQRVTLRCSPRSGDLSVYWYQQSLDQGLQFLIQYYNGEERAKGNILERFSAQQFPDLHSELNLSSLELGDSALYFCASSALRDSRFEAFFGQGTRLTVV.

Turning to this clone: One base away lies a much larger clone, so this may be a sequencing read error. The chain couples TRBV4-2 to TRBJ2-3, with 7 bases identical to TRBD2. The CDR3 is 16 residues long. CDR1 and CDR2 (germline): LGHNA, YNFKEQ. CDR3 protein: CAGSQAGWSGGWGQYF. As DNA, the CDR3 is TGTGCCGGCAGCCAAGCGGGGTGGAGTGGGGGATGGGGGCAGTATTTT.